One and the same sample provided the 14 T cell receptor beta chains below, sequenced in a study of T-cell reconstitution after alpha-beta-depleted transplantation in children. Unique molecular identifiers were used in preparing the TCRbeta library. TCRdb re-called the PCR reads through MiXCR, storing one row per CDR3 protein. The data show 500,000 to 650,000 distinct CDR3 sequences, 10% to 15% seen once. The sample in question was PBMCs, mostly from graft donor cells, obtained 360 days after TCRalphabeta/CD19-depleted stem cell transplant. The receptors here all came from a male patient between 5 and 17 years old who had a stem cell transplant for acute myeloid leukemia, so the T cells may come from the graft donor.

The chain links TRBV20-1 to TRBJ2-7; TRBD1 matches at 9 bases. The germline CDR1 and CDR2 sequences are DFQATT and SNEGSKA (reference sequence). Trimming at V came to 3 bases and at J to 5 bases, leaving 8 bases not matched to a gene. CDR3 size: 14 residues. CDR3 in DNA: TGCAGTGCTAGTTCCGGGACAGGGAGGGACGAGCAGTACTTC. It translates to CSASSGTGRDEQYF.

This clonotype has ten or more counts. V usage is TRBV10-3 and J usage is TRBJ2-3; no clear D gene. V lost 4 bases to trimming and J lost 0 bases, with 8 bases between them. There are 14 residues in the CDR3. Germline V gives CDR1 ENHRY, CDR2 SYGVKD. The CDR3 is CAISGAGSTDTQYF. The DNA of the CDR3 is TGTGCCATCAGTGGGGCAGGTAGCACAGATACGCAGTATTTT.

The genes are TRBV6-1 and TRBJ2-1, with 8 bases matching TRBD1. Per the germline V gene, CDR1 is MNHNS and CDR2 is SASEGT. With 5 bases clipped from V and 4 bases from J, the junction kept 16 bases outside the gene matches. CDR3 length: 18 residues. CDR3 nucleotide sequence: TGTGCCAGCAGTAAAAACCTCCGCAGGGGGCAAGGGTACAATGAGCAGTTCTTC. It is translated as CASSKNLRRGQGYNEQFF.

This clonotype was recorded many times. The V and J genes are TRBV3-1 and TRBJ2-7; D unresolved. The CDR3 spans 14 residues. Trimming removed 0 bases from V and 2 bases from J, with 8 bases in between. Germline assignment: CDR1 LGHDT and CDR2 YNNKEL (reference sequence). Here the CDR3 reads CASSQEPSPYEQYF. The DNA of the CDR3 is TGTGCCAGCAGCCAAGAGCCATCCCCCTACGAGCAGTACTTC.

This clonotype showed up just a few times. The chain links TRBV29-1 to TRBJ2-7, with TRBD2 matching 11 bases. V shed 1 base and J 4 bases; nucleotides not matched to a gene: 6. The CDR3 length is 15 residues. From germline, CDR1 is SQVTM and CDR2 ANQGSEA. The CDR3 DNA sequence: TGCAGCGTTGAAGGACGGGCTAGCGGGAGGTACGAGCAGTACTTC. It is translated as CSVEGRASGRYEQYF.

This clonotype was counted many times. V is TRBV15 and J is TRBJ2-1; weak D call: TRBD2 (5 bases). The V end lost 5 bases, the J end lost 3 bases, and 11 bases lay between the germline ends. From germline, CDR1 is LNHNV and CDR2 YYDKDF (reference sequence). CDR3 length: 14 residues. The CDR3 protein is CATSSSLSYNEQFF. The CDR3 DNA follows: TGTGCCACCAGCTCTAGCCTCAGCTACAATGAGCAGTTCTTC. Looking up the rest from reference TRBV15 and TRBJ2-1 gives the full variable domain: DAMVIQNPRYQVTQFGKPVTLSCSQTLNHNVMYWYQQKSSQAPKLLFHYYDKDFNNEADTPDNFQSRRPNTSFCFLDIRSPGLGDTAMYLCATSSSLSYNEQFFGPGTRLTVL.

This clonotype was observed a handful of times. The chain uses TRBV13 and TRBJ2-5; TRBD1 aligns across 8 bases. Germline trimming cut 2 bases from V and 2 bases from J; bases unmatched to any gene: 10. The CDR3 runs to 17 residues. Germline CDR1 reads PRHDT; CDR2 reads FYEKMQ (reference sequence). The CDR3 loop is CASSLRTDRAIQETQYF. CDR3 in DNA: TGTGCCAGCAGCTTACGGACGGACAGGGCGATTCAAGAGACCCAGTACTTC.

This clonotype was recorded many times. This rearrangement joins TRBV9 to TRBJ2-1, with 9 bases matching TRBD2. CDR3 length equals 17 residues. Looked up from germline, CDR1 is SGDLS and CDR2 is YYNGEE. Losses at the gene ends were 4 bases for V and 0 bases for J; bases not matched to a gene: 8. CDR3 in DNA: TGTGCCAGCAGCCCCCGACTAGCGGCCAACTCCTACAATGAGCAGTTCTTC. The encoded protein is CASSPRLAANSYNEQFF.

This clonotype was counted a few times. V usage is TRBV24-1 and J usage is TRBJ2-1, with 13 bases that match TRBD2. V was pared by 4 bases and J by 3 bases, with 5 bases of the junction left unmatched. Germline values: CDR1 KGHDR, CDR2 SFDVKD. The CDR3 contains 17 residues. CDR3 in amino acids: CATSDPGTSGIYNEQFF. The DNA of the CDR3 is TGTGCCACCAGTGACCCCGGGACTAGCGGGATCTACAATGAGCAGTTCTTC.

This clonotype was counted ten times or more. The chain links TRBV5-1 to TRBJ2-1; D remains unclear. The CDR3 extends over 14 amino acids. V lost 4 bases, J lost 2 bases, and 10 bases lay in between. Per the germline V gene, CDR1 is SGHRS and CDR2 is YFSETQ. CDR3 amino acids: CASSGATAYNEQFF. CDR3 nucleotide sequence: TGCGCCAGCAGCGGAGCAACAGCCTACAATGAGCAGTTCTTC.

The CDR3 coding sequence is TGTGCCAGCAGCTTAGGGACAGGGGTCTACAACTATGGCTACACCTTC. This translates into CASSLGTGVYNYGYTF. The rearrangement links TRBV7-2 to TRBJ1-2; 9 nucleotides align to TRBD1. CDR1 SGHTA and CDR2 FQGNSA come from the germline V gene. This CDR3 is built from 16 residues. With 1 base clipped from V and 2 bases from J, the junction kept 5 bases outside the gene matches. Together with reference TRBV7-2 and TRBJ1-2, the CDR3 gives the full variable domain: GAGVSQSPSNKVTEKGKDVELRCDPISGHTALYWYRQSLGQGLEFLIYFQGNSAPDKSGLPSDRFSAERTGGSVSTLTIQRTQQEDSAVYLCASSLGTGVYNYGYTFGSGTRLTVV.

The rearrangement joins TRBV28 to TRBJ2-7; 12 nucleotides agree with TRBD1. Germline CDR1 is MDHEN and CDR2 is SYDVKM. The CDR3 extends over 15 amino acids. J was trimmed by 7 bases and V by 5 bases; bases with no gene match: 9. The CDR3 spells CASSKPGQGAWEQYF. As DNA, the CDR3 is TGTGCCAGCAGTAAGCCGGGACAGGGGGCGTGGGAGCAGTACTTC.

This clonotype has more than one count but fewer than ten. The rearrangement links TRBV29-1 to TRBJ2-7; TRBD1 aligns across 7 bases. V lost 6 bases to trimming and J lost 1 base; unmatched junction nucleotides: 12. Per the germline V gene, CDR1 is SQVTM and CDR2 is ANQGSEA. CDR3 size: 15 residues. CDR3 loop: CSVRILDRPSYEQYF. CDR3 in DNA: TGCAGCGTCCGTATTTTGGACAGGCCGTCCTACGAGCAGTACTTC.

The V gene is TRBV7-2, the J gene TRBJ2-7; 8 bases match TRBD1. V was pared by 2 bases and J by 2 bases, with 5 bases of the junction left unmatched. Germline values: CDR1 SGHTA, CDR2 FQGNSA. The CDR3 loop spans 15 amino acids. The CDR3 sequence: CASSLQQGATYEQYF. CDR3 nucleotides: TGTGCCAGCAGCTTACAGCAGGGGGCTACCTACGAGCAGTACTTC.